Described below is a single T cell receptor (beta chain) sequence and its context. Its target is unknown. Germline CDR1 and CDR2: MGHRA and YSYEKL. The CDR3 is 17 residues long. Trimming removed 0 bases from V and 6 bases from J, with 19 bases in between. This specimen comes from a study of shared clonotypes between healthy human individuals. Whole-study findings and limits: Naive CD4 clonotypes overlapped across several donors at about 5.3%. Non-shared clonotypes had lower generation probabilities than clonotypes shared by all four sorted-subset donors.

Naive CD8 cells were CD45RO-negative, positively selected for CCR7, excluding terminally differentiated effector memory CD45RA+ cells. Every donor was a Caucasian adult from Nashville, Tennessee. Generated by immunoSEQ multiplex PCR, the TCRdb table keeps only in-frame clones and is missing some. The sample carries about 2 million clones, roughly 94% recorded once. The sample taken for sequencing was naive CD8+ T cells sorted from blood. This sequence joins TRBV4-1 and TRBJ2-3; D tentatively fits TRBD1 or TRBD2 (7 bases each). The sequence came from a man between 18 and 29 years old in good health. The CDR3 spells CASSQDGEGADRDTQYF. CDR3 sequence (DNA): TGCGCCAGCAGCCAAGATGGGGAGGGGGCCGACCGGGATACGCAGTATTTT.